The present TCR beta chain was sequenced within a study of shared clonotypes between healthy human individuals. CD8 cells regarded as naive lacked CD45RO, were positively chosen for CCR7, and omitted terminally differentiated effector memory CD45RA+ cells. The junction had 10 bases not matched to a gene; V was cut back by 4 bases and J by 11 bases. The CDR3 length is 13 residues. CDR1 and CDR2 (germline): LGHNA, YSLEER. The repertoire was sequenced with immunoSEQ multiplex PCR; TCRdb's copy has only in-frame clones and lacks some. The sample contains nearly 2 million clones, about 95% of which appear only once. Comments on this clone: Its antigen is not identified.

Study observations and caveats: The rarefaction results pointed to incomplete sorted-subset sequencing despite large depth.

The origin of this receptor is a man between 18 and 29 years old in good health. V usage is TRBV4-3 and J usage is TRBJ1-1, with 7 bases aligning to TRBD1. Sequenced: naive CD8+ T cells sorted from blood. CDR3 residues: CASSRTGATEAFF. CDR3 coding DNA: TGCGCCAGCAGCCGAACAGGGGCCACGGAGGCTTTCTTT.